Below, 24 T cell receptor beta chains from the same sample are listed, as sequenced in a study of CD8 T cells in ankylosing spondylitis. TCRdb recomputed calls from the 5' RACE reads with MiXCR, one row per CDR3 protein. There are around 340,000 distinct CDR3 sequences in the sample; roughly 20% occur only once, and 10% to 15% lies in the top ten. Sequencing was done on a sample of blood, either unsorted or a sorted T cell fraction (not recorded which). These receptors came from a male donor with ankylosing spondylitis or in good health (not recorded which).

The chain couples TRBV7-9 to TRBJ1-6, with unresolved D. Germline CDR1 SEHNR, CDR2 FQNEAQ (reference sequence). V was clipped by 0 bases and J by 7 bases, with 4 bases between them. This CDR3 has 13 residues. This CDR3 reads CASSLAVNSPLHF. The DNA of the CDR3 is TGTGCCAGCAGCTTAGCGGTGAATTCACCCCTCCACTTT.

This clonotype was counted between two and nine times. V gene TRBV27 combines with J gene TRBJ2-7; the D gene could be TRBD1 or TRBD2 (6 bases each). Looked up from germline, CDR1 is MNHEY and CDR2 is SMNVEV (reference sequence). Trimming left V 4 bases short and J 2 bases short, with 12 bases between. CDR3 size: 14 residues. Here the CDR3 DNA reads TGTGCCAGCAGTTCCCGGGGGCCGGCCTACGAGCAGTACTTC. Its translation: CASSSRGPAYEQYF.

In DNA form, the CDR3 reads TGTGCCAGCAGCCCCGGACACGGAATGAATGAGCAGTTCTTC. Protein product: CASSPGHGMNEQFF. V usage is TRBV7-9 and J usage is TRBJ2-1; possibly TRBD1 for D (5 bases). The germline V and J ends were trimmed by 5 bases and 7 bases, with 15 bases remaining between them. The CDR3 length is 14 residues. In germline, CDR1 is SEHNR, CDR2 FQNEAQ (reference sequence).

This chain joins TRBV6-2 or TRBV6-3 and TRBJ1-5, with no clear D. The CDR3 loop spans 15 amino acids. Trimming pared 6 bases from V and 2 bases from J, leaving 14 bases between. From germline, CDR1 is MNHEY and CDR2 SVGEGT. In nucleotides, the CDR3 is TGTGCCAGCAGCGGGCTGACCTGGGGCAATCAGCCCCAGCATTTT. It codes for CASSGLTWGNQPQHF.

This clonotype was observed a few times. The chain has TRBV6-2 or TRBV6-3 and TRBJ2-1, with unresolved D. Germline lookup yields CDR1 MNHEY and CDR2 SVGEGT. V was trimmed by 9 bases and J by 8 bases, leaving 8 bases between them. This CDR3 has 10 amino acids. For the CDR3, the DNA is TGTGCCAGTGCCGGACATGAGCAGTTCTTC. This encodes CASAGHEQFF.

The sample holds a few counts of this clonotype. This chain uses TRBV10-3 with TRBJ1-1, with 8 bases aligning to TRBD1. Trimming took 7 bases from V and 1 from J; bases not matched to a gene: 2. Germline CDR1 and CDR2: ENHRY and SYGVKD. The CDR3 is 13 amino acids. The CDR3 protein is CAIKGTGNTEAFF. DNA for the CDR3: TGTGCCATCAAGGGGACAGGGAACACTGAAGCTTTCTTT.

The chain recombines TRBV12-5 with TRBJ2-3; 9 bases are a match to TRBD2. The CDR3 covers 18 residues. The trim removed 2 bases at V and 6 bases at J, leaving 15 bases unmatched. The germline V gene encodes CDR1 LGHNT and CDR2 FRNRAP. The CDR3 coding sequence is TGTGCTAGTGGTTTGCCGCCACAAGCGGGGGGCAGTCATGATACGCAGTATTTT. This codes for CASGLPPQAGGSHDTQYF.

A few counts support this clonotype. The chain employs TRBV3-1 and TRBJ2-1; 7 positions agree with TRBD2. The CDR3 totals 16 residues. The germline CDR1 and CDR2 sequences are LGHDT and YNNKEL (reference sequence). V shed 3 bases, J shed 4 bases, and the junction held 9 bases outside the gene matches. This CDR3 reads CASSHALSGGYNEQFF. The CDR3 coding sequence is TGTGCCAGCAGCCACGCGTTGTCCGGGGGGTACAATGAGCAGTTCTTC.

The chain couples TRBV29-1 to TRBJ2-1, with D unclear. Between the trimmed V and J ends, which lost 7 bases and 0 bases, there was a span of 13 bases. The CDR3 runs to 14 residues. Germline-derived CDR1 and CDR2 are SQVTM and ANQGSEA. CDR3 region: CSAPKPSSYNEQFF. DNA of the CDR3: TGCAGCGCCCCCAAGCCTAGCTCCTACAATGAGCAGTTCTTC.

CDR3 region: CSVEQGAGNEQFF. The CDR3 DNA reads TGCAGCGTTGAACAGGGGGCCGGCAATGAGCAGTTCTTC. The rearrangement joins TRBV29-1 to TRBJ2-1; 8 nucleotides align to TRBD1. The CDR3 is made up of 13 amino acids. The V gene end was trimmed by 2 bases and the J gene end by 6 bases; junction bases not matched to a gene: 3. Germline V gives CDR1 SQVTM, CDR2 ANQGSEA.

The V gene is TRBV4-1, the J gene TRBJ2-5; 7 positions agree with TRBD1. The CDR3 extends over 15 amino acids. Germline CDR1 MGHRA, CDR2 YSYEKL. Losses at the gene ends were 4 bases for V and 5 bases for J; bases not matched to a gene: 10. The CDR3 DNA sequence: TGCGCCAGCAGCCGGGAAGACAGGGTTGGGGAGACCCAGTACTTC. Encoded protein: CASSREDRVGETQYF.

This clonotype was seen only a few times. CDR3 loop: CAISEGPTGSGANVLTF. CDR3 nucleotides: TGTGCCATCAGTGAGGGCCCAACAGGGTCTGGGGCCAACGTCCTGACTTTC. This chain links TRBV10-3 with TRBJ2-6; D may be TRBD1 (6 bases). V dropped 2 bases and J dropped 1 base, with 12 bases sitting between them. Germline lookup yields CDR1 ENHRY and CDR2 SYGVKD. The CDR3 totals 17 residues.

V and J are TRBV6-6 and TRBJ2-5; TRBD1 agrees at 9 bases. J gave up 7 bases and V 7 bases, and 7 bases lay outside the gene matches. The V gene's germline CDR1 is MNHNY and CDR2 SVGAGI (reference sequence). This CDR3 comprises 13 residues. DNA of the CDR3: TGTGCCAGCACACAGGGGGCCGACGGGACCCAGTACTTC. Its protein product is CASTQGADGTQYF.

Many counts were recorded for this clonotype. The V and J genes are TRBV11-2 and TRBJ2-7; possible D gene TRBD1, 6 bases. The CDR3 loop spans 14 amino acids. V lost 1 base to trimming and J lost 1 base, with 8 bases between them. Germline CDR1 and CDR2: SGHAT and FQNNGV. The DNA for the CDR3 is TGTGCCAGCAGCTTAGGGACAGTTTCCTACGAGCAGTACTTC. This sequence encodes CASSLGTVSYEQYF.

The sample holds a few counts of this clonotype. The chain is built from TRBV12-3 or TRBV12-4 and TRBJ1-2; 8 bases agree with TRBD1. This CDR3 has 12 residues. Losses at the gene ends were 9 bases for V and 4 bases for J; bases not matched to a gene: 4. In nucleotides, the CDR3 is TGTGCCAGTGGACAGGGACCCTATGGCTACACCTTC. As protein: CASGQGPYGYTF.

V and J are TRBV6-1 and TRBJ2-1; tentatively, D is TRBD1 (6 bases). V was shortened by 5 bases and J by 6 bases, with 11 bases between the two germline ends. CDR3 size: 13 residues. The V gene's germline CDR1 is MNHNS and CDR2 SASEGT. CDR3 coding DNA: TGTGCCAGCAGTCCGGGACACGTCAATGAGCAGTTCTTC. Encoded protein: CASSPGHVNEQFF.

V and J are TRBV7-9 and TRBJ2-7; D possibly matches TRBD1 or TRBD2 (5 bases each). V lost 7 bases and J lost 2, with 21 bases in between. Germline lookup yields CDR1 SEHNR and CDR2 FQNEAQ (reference sequence). This CDR3 is built from 16 residues. CDR3 protein: CASTIAGDPSPYEQYF. CDR3 bases: TGTGCCAGCACCATTGCTGGGGACCCTTCGCCCTACGAGCAGTACTTC.

The rearrangement uses TRBV7-9 and TRBJ2-1, with 7 bases that match TRBD2. The V segment lost 6 bases and the J segment 10 bases; nucleotides outside the gene matches: 15. Germline-derived CDR1 and CDR2 are SEHNR and FQNEAQ (reference sequence). The CDR3 is 15 residues long. The CDR3 DNA follows: TGTGCCAGCAGACCCGGTGGTAGCGGGTTCGGGGAGCAGTTCTTC. This codes for CASRPGGSGFGEQFF. The complete variable domain, with remaining parts taken from reference TRBV7-9 and TRBJ2-1, reads DTGVSQNPRHKITKRGQNVTFRCDPISEHNRLYWYRQTLGQGPEFLTYFQNEAQLEKSRLLSDRFSAERPKGSFSTLEIQRTEQGDSAMYLCASRPGGSGFGEQFFGPGTRLTVL.

V and J are TRBV3-1 and TRBJ2-7; 9 bases align to TRBD2. The V segment lost 3 bases and the J segment 4 bases; nucleotides outside the gene matches: 10. The CDR3 totals 16 residues. Germline loops: CDR1 LGHDT, CDR2 YNNKEL (reference sequence). The CDR3 spells CASSHYSGTSKYEQYF. The CDR3 DNA sequence: TGTGCCAGCAGCCATTACTCAGGGACTAGCAAATACGAGCAGTACTTC.

At least ten counts were recorded for this clonotype. This rearrangement joins TRBV9 to TRBJ2-7; TRBD1 agrees at 8 bases. CDR1 and CDR2 from the germline V gene are SGDLS and YYNGEE. This CDR3 is built from 13 residues. V was clipped by 3 bases and J by 4 bases; unmatched bases: 3. CDR3 region: CASSAGTGYEQYF. As DNA, the CDR3 is TGTGCCAGCAGCGCCGGGACAGGTTACGAGCAGTACTTC.

Only a few counts were recorded for this clonotype. The J gene is TRBJ2-3, the V gene TRBV7-9; either TRBD1 or TRBD2 may fit D (5 bases each). V was cut by 5 bases and J by 1 base, with 16 bases left in between. Germline V CDR1 and CDR2: SEHNR, FQNEAQ (reference sequence). The CDR3 totals 16 residues. The CDR3 spells CASSPHGTSGTDTQYF. The CDR3 DNA reads as TGTGCCAGCAGCCCCCACGGGACGTCGGGCACAGATACGCAGTATTTT. Together with reference TRBV7-9 and TRBJ2-3, the CDR3 gives the full variable domain: DTGVSQNPRHKITKRGQNVTFRCDPISEHNRLYWYRQTLGQGPEFLTYFQNEAQLEKSRLLSDRFSAERPKGSFSTLEIQRTEQGDSAMYLCASSPHGTSGTDTQYFGPGTRLTVL.

The gene calls are TRBV6-1 and TRBJ2-5; D uncertain. CDR1 MNHNS and CDR2 SASEGT come from the germline V gene. CDR3 length: 16 residues. With 6 bases removed from V and 1 base from J, the gap between germline ends came to 18 bases. CDR3 DNA: TGTGCCAGCAGGGCCCAGACTGACCCCTCCCAAGAGACCCAGTACTTC. The encoded protein is CASRAQTDPSQETQYF.

This chain uses TRBV7-2 with TRBJ2-6; possible D gene TRBD2, 6 bases. The length of the CDR3 is 14 residues. Deletions cut 5 bases from V and 13 bases from J, with 18 bases between. Germline CDR1 reads SGHTA; CDR2 reads FQGNSA. CDR3 amino acids: CASSGRLAPRVLTF. CDR3 sequence (DNA): TGTGCCAGCAGCGGCCGGCTAGCGCCGAGAGTCCTGACTTTC.

The CDR3 here is CSASFPLEQGRYGGELFF. CDR3 sequence (DNA): TGCAGTGCTAGTTTCCCCCTTGAACAGGGGAGGTATGGCGGGGAGCTGTTTTTT. This chain joins TRBV20-1 and TRBJ2-2; perhaps TRBD1 as D (7 bases). This CDR3 region has 18 residues. V lost 3 bases and J 7 bases, leaving 27 bases between the germline ends. Germline assignment: CDR1 DFQATT and CDR2 SNEGSKA (reference sequence).